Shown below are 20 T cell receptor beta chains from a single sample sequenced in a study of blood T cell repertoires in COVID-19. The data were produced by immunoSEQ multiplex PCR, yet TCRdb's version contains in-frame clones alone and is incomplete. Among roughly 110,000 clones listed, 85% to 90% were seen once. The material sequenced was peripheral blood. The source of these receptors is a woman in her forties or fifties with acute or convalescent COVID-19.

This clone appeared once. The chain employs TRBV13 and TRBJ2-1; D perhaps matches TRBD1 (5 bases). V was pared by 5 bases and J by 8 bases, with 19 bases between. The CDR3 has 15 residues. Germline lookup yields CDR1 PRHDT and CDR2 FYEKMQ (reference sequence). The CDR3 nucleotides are TGTGCCAGCAGCATACAGGACATAGGATCATATGAGCAGTTCTTC. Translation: CASSIQDIGSYEQFF.

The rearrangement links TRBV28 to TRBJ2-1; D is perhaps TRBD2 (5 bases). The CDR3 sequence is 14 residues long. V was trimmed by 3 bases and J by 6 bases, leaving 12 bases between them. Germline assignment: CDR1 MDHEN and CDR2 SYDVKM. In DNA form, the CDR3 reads TGTGCCAGCAGTTTTATCGGGGAAGGCAATGAGCAGTTCTTC. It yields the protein CASSFIGEGNEQFF.

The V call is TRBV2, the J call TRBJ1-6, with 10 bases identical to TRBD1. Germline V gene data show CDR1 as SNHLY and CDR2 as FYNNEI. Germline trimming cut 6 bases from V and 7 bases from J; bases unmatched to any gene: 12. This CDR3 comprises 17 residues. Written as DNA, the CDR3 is TGTGCCAGCAGAGTCTCGACAGGGGGCGCATACAATTCACCCCTCCACTTT. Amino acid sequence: CASRVSTGGAYNSPLHF.

For the CDR3, the DNA is TGTGCCAGCAGTTCCGGGGGGGCCGCTAGCAATGAGCAGTTCTTC. Encoded protein: CASSSGGAASNEQFF. V gene TRBV6-2 or TRBV6-3 combines with J gene TRBJ2-1; TRBD2 aligns across 8 bases. The junction had 8 bases not matched to a gene; V was cut back by 4 bases and J by 6 bases. Germline V gene sequence: CDR1 MNHEY, CDR2 SVGEGT. The CDR3 extends over 15 amino acids.

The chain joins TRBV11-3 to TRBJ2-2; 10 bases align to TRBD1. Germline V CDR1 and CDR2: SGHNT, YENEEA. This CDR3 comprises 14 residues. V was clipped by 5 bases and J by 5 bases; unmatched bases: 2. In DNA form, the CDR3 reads TGTGCCAGCAGCCGGACAGGGGGTACCGGGGAGCTGTTTTTT. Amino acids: CASSRTGGTGELFF.

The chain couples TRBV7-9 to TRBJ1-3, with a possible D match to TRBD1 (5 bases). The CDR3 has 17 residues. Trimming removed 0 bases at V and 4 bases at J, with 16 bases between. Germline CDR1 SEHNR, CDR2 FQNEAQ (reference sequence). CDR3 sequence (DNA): TGTGCCAGCAGCTTAGCAACAGGATACCTATTGGGAAACACCATATATTTT. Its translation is CASSLATGYLLGNTIYF. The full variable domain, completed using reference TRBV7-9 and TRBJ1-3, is DTGVSQNPRHKITKRGQNVTFRCDPISEHNRLYWYRQTLGQGPEFLTYFQNEAQLEKSRLLSDRFSAERPKGSFSTLEIQRTEQGDSAMYLCASSLATGYLLGNTIYFGEGSWLTVV.

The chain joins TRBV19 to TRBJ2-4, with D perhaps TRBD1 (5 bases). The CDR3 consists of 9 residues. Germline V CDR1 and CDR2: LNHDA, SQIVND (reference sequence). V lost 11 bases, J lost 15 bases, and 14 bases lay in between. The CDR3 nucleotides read TGTGCCCTTAGGGGTTCATGGTACTTC. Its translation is CALRGSWYF.

This CDR3 is CASSWDRFSEQYF. CDR3 nucleotides: TGTGCCAGCAGCTGGGACAGGTTTTCCGAGCAGTACTTC. This chain links TRBV7-3 with TRBJ2-7; 8 nucleotides agree with TRBD1. CDR3 length equals 13 residues. V was clipped by 4 bases and J by 6 bases; unmatched bases: 5. Germline V gene lookup returns CDR1 SGHTA and CDR2 FQGTGA.

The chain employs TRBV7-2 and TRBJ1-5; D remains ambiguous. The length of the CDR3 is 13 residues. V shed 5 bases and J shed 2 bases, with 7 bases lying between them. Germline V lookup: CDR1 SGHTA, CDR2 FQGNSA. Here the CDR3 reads CASSDGGNQPQHF. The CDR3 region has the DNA TGTGCCAGCAGCGACGGGGGCAATCAGCCCCAGCATTTT.

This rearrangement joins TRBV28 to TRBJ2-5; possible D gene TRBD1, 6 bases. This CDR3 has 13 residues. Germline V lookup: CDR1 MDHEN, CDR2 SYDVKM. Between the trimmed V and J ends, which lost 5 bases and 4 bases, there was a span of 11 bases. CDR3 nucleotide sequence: TGTGCCAGCAGTCTCGGACAGTTAGAGACCCAGTACTTC. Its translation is CASSLGQLETQYF.

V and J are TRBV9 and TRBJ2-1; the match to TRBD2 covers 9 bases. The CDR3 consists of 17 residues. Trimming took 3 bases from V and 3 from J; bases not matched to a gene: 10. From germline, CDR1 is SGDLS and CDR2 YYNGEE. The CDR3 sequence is CASSDQVAGVFYNEQFF. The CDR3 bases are TGTGCCAGCAGCGACCAAGTAGCGGGAGTTTTCTACAATGAGCAGTTCTTC.

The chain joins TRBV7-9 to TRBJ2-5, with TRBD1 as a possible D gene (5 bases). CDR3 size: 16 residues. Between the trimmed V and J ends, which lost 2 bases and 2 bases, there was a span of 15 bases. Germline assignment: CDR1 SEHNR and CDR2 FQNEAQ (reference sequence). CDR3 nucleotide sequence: TGTGCCAGCAGCTTATTCCCAGGGCCGAAACAAGAGACCCAGTACTTC. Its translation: CASSLFPGPKQETQYF.

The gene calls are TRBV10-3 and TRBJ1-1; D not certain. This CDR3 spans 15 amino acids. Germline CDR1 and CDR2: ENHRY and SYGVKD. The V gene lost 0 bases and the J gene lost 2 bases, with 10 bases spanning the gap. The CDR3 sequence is CAISESGNANTEAFF. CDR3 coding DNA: TGTGCCATCAGTGAGTCGGGCAACGCCAACACTGAAGCTTTCTTT.

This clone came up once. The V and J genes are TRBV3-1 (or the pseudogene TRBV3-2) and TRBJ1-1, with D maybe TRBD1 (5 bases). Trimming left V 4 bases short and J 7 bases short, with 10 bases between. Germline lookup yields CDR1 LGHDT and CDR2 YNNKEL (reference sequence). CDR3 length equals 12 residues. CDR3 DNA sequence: TGTGCCAGCAGCCCAGGGTTACGTGAAGCTTTCTTT. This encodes CASSPGLREAFF.

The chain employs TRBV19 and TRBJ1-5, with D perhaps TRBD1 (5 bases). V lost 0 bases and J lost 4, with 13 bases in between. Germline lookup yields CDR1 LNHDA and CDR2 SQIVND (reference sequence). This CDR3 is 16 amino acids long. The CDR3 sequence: CASSIDWGEGNQPQHF. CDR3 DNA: TGTGCCAGTAGTATAGATTGGGGGGAGGGAAATCAGCCCCAGCATTTT.

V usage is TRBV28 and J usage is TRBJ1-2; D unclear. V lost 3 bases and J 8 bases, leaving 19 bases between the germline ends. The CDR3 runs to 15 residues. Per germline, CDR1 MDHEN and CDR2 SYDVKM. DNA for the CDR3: TGTGCCAGCAGTTTCAACGGACTGGTTGGAGTCGGCTACACCTTC. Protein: CASSFNGLVGVGYTF.

The CDR3 spells CASSEYRDYRGGELFF. Here the CDR3 DNA reads TGTGCCAGCAGTGAATACCGGGACTACCGGGGCGGGGAGCTGTTTTTT. The chain employs TRBV2 and TRBJ2-2; 7 nucleotides match TRBD2. Germline loops: CDR1 SNHLY, CDR2 FYNNEI. Germline trimming cut 2 bases from V and 7 bases from J; bases unmatched to any gene: 10. This CDR3 has 16 amino acids.

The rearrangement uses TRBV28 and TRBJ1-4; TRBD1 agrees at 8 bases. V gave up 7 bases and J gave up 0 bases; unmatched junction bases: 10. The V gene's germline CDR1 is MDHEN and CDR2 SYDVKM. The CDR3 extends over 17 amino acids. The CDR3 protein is CASTIQGEGATNEKLFF. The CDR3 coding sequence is TGTGCCAGCACCATACAGGGGGAGGGAGCAACTAATGAAAAACTGTTTTTT.

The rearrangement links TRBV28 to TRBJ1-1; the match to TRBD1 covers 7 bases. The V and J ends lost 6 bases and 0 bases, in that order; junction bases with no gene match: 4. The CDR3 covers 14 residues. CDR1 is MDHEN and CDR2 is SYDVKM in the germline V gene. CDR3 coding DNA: TGTGCCAGCAGGGGGACAGAGCTGAACACTGAAGCTTTCTTT. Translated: CASRGTELNTEAFF.

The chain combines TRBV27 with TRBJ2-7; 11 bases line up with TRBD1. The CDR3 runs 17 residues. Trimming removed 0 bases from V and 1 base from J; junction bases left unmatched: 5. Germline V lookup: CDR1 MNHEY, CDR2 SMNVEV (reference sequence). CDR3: CASSLSRGQGGSYEQYF. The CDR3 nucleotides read TGTGCCAGCAGTTTATCGCGGGGACAGGGGGGATCCTACGAGCAGTACTTC.